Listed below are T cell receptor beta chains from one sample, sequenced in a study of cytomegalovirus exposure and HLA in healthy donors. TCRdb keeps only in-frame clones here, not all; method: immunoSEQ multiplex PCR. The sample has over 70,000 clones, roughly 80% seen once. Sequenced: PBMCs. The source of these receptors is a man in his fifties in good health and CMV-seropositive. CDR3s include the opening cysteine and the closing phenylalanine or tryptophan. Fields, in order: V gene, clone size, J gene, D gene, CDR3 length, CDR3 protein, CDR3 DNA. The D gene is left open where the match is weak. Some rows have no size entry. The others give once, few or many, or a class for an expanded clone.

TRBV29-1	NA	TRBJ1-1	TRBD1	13	CATPGQGNTEAFF	TGCGCTACCCCGGGACAGGGGAACACTGAAGCTTTCTTT
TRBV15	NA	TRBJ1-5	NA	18	CATSRDLGGLGARWPQHF	TGTGCCACCAGCAGAGATTTAGGGGGATTAGGGGCCCGTTGGCCCCAGCATTTT
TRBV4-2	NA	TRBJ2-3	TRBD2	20	CASSQDLGGGQRRSTDTQYF	TGTGCCAGCAGCCAAGATCTTGGGGGAGGGCAAAGGCGTAGCACAGATACGCAGTATTTT
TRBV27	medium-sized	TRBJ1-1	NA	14	CASSLDSQYTEAFF	TGTGCCAGCAGTTTAGACTCTCAATACACTGAAGCTTTCTTT
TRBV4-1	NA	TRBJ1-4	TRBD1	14	CASSQQGDRGKLFF	TGCGCCAGCAGCCAACAGGGGGATAGAGGGAAACTGTTTTTT
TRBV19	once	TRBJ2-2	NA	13	CASNGGRTGELFF	TGTGCCAGTAATGGCGGTCGCACCGGGGAGCTGTTTTTT
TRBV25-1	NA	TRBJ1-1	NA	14	CASSEFPQGTEAFF	TGTGCCAGCAGTGAATTTCCCCAGGGCACTGAAGCTTTCTTT
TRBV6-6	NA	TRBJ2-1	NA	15	CASSPSGEYYNEQFF	TGTGCCAGCAGCCCAAGCGGAGAATACTACAATGAGCAGTTCTTC
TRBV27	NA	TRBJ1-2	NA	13	CASSLQGNYGYTF	TGTGCCAGCAGTTTGCAGGGTAACTATGGCTACACCTTC
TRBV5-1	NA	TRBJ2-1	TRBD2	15	CASSLTSGSTNEQFF	TGCGCCAGCAGCTTAACTAGCGGGAGCACGAATGAGCAGTTCTTC
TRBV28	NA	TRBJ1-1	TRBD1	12	CASSWTGTEAFF	TGTGCCAGCAGTTGGACAGGGACTGAAGCTTTCTTT
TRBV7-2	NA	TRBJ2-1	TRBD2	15	CASSLGGLAGKEQFF	TGTGCCAGCAGCTTAGGCGGACTAGCGGGAAAAGAGCAGTTCTTC
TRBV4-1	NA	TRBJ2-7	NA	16	CASSQAVVLGRYEQYF	TGCGCCAGCAGCCAAGCCGTGGTTCTGGGGCGCTACGAGCAGTACTTC